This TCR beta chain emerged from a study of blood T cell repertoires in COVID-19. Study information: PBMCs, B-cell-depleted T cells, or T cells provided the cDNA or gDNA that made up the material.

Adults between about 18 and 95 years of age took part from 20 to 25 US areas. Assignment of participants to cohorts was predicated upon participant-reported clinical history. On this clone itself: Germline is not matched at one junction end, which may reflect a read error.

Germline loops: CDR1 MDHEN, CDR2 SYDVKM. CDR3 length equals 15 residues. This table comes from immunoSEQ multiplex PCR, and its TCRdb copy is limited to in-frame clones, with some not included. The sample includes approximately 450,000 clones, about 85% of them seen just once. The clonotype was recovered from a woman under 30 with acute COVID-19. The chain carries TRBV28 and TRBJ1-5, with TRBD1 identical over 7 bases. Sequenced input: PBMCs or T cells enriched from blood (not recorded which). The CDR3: CASSSGTAYNQAQHF. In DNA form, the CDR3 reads TGTGCCAGCAGTTCCGGGACAGCTTATAATCAGGCCCAGCATTTT.